This TCR beta chain was recorded in a study of OX40 agonist ivuxolimab in advanced cancers. The wider study: Patients with hepatocellular carcinoma, melanoma, renal cell or head and neck cancer made up the dose-escalation patients. Anti-PD-1, anti-PD-L1 or anti-CTLA-4 therapy given earlier was allowed, and approximately 40% had some.

About this clone: The antigen remains undetermined.

Baseline was the first blood sampling point, followed by cycle 4 day 1 and cycle 7 day 1. Findings and caveats of the study: Researchers report that CD8+ T cells had, on average, more expanded clones than CD4+.

Measured with immunoSEQ multiplex PCR; TCRdb has only the in-frame clones, and not every one. The sample has about 98,000 clones; approximately 93% are singletons. The sequence was obtained from an adult with an advanced solid tumor such as melanoma, head and neck, liver or kidney cancer. The sample in question was CD4+ or CD8+ T cells sorted from blood, obtained in a trial of the OX40 agonist ivuxolimab.

CDR3 in amino acids: CASSEAAGYTEAFF. The CDR3 nucleotides are TGTGCCAGCAGTGAAGCTGCAGGGTACACTGAAGCTTTCTTT. The chain has TRBV6-1 and TRBJ1-1, with D maybe TRBD1 (5 bases). V was pared by 0 bases and J by 3 bases, with 8 bases between. The CDR3 contains 14 residues. Germline V gene sequence: CDR1 MNHNS, CDR2 SASEGT.